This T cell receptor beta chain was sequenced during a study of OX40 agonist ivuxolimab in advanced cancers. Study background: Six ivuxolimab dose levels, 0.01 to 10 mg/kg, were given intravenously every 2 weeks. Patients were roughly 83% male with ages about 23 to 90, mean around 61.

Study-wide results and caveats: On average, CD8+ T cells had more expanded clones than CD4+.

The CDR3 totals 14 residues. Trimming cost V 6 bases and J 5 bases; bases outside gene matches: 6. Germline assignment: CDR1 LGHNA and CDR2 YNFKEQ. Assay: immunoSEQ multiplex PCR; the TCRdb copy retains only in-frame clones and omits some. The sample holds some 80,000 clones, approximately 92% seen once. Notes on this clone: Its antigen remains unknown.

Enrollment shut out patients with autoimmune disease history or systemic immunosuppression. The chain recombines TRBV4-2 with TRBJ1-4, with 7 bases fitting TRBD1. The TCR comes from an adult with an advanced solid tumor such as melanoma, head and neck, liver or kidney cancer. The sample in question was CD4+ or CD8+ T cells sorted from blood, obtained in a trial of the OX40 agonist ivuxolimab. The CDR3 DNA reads TGTGCCAGCAGGCACCTGGGACAGAATGAAAAACTGTTTTTT. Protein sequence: CASRHLGQNEKLFF.